A selection of T cell receptor beta chains follows, all from one sample in a study of cytomegalovirus exposure and HLA in healthy donors. Using immunoSEQ multiplex PCR, the repertoire was profiled, and TCRdb retains in-frame clones only, with some absent. The sample shows 100,000 to 150,000 clones, 81% of them seen only once. Sequencing used PBMCs. The source of these receptors is a man younger than 35 in good health and CMV-seronegative. The CDR3 runs from the conserved cysteine through the conserved F or W. Fields, in order: clone size, J gene, D gene, V gene, CDR3 protein, CDR3 DNA. D genes are given only for firm matches. Not every row has a clone size; where given, it reads once, few, many or a size class.

clone_size: .; j_call: TRBJ1-2; d_call: TRBD1; v_call: TRBV5-4; cdr3_aa: CASSSLTGIYGYTF; cdr3_nt: TGTGCCAGCAGTTCCTTGACAGGGATTTATGGCTACACCTTC
clone_size: .; j_call: TRBJ2-7; d_call: .; v_call: TRBV5-1; cdr3_aa: CASSLRLGDEQYF; cdr3_nt: TGCGCCAGCAGCTTGCGCCTAGGAGACGAGCAGTACTTC
clone_size: .; j_call: TRBJ2-7; d_call: TRBD2; v_call: TRBV5-1; cdr3_aa: CASSVQRGNTYEQYF; cdr3_nt: TGCGCCAGCTCGGTCCAGCGGGGGAACACCTACGAGCAGTACTTC
clone_size: once; j_call: TRBJ1-1; d_call: .; v_call: TRBV9; cdr3_aa: CASSVGNRMNTEAFF; cdr3_nt: TGTGCCAGCAGCGTAGGGAACAGAATGAACACTGAAGCTTTCTTT
clone_size: .; j_call: TRBJ1-1; d_call: TRBD1; v_call: TRBV7-9; cdr3_aa: CASSPGQGDHMNTEAFF; cdr3_nt: TGTGCCAGCAGCCCGGGACAGGGGGACCACATGAACACTGAAGCTTTCTTT
clone_size: few; j_call: TRBJ2-7; d_call: TRBD1; v_call: TRBV28; cdr3_aa: CASRPGDRPYEQYF; cdr3_nt: TGTGCCAGCAGGCCCGGGGACAGACCCTACGAGCAGTACTTC
clone_size: .; j_call: TRBJ2-1; d_call: .; v_call: TRBV5-1; cdr3_aa: CASSQEDSPPYNEQFF; cdr3_nt: TGCGCCAGCAGCCAGGAGGACAGTCCCCCCTACAATGAGCAGTTCTTC
clone_size: .; j_call: TRBJ1-6; d_call: .; v_call: TRBV7-9; cdr3_aa: CASSLGRRINSPLHF; cdr3_nt: TGTGCCAGCAGCTTAGGGAGAAGGATTAATTCACCCCTCCACTTT
clone_size: .; j_call: TRBJ2-5; d_call: .; v_call: TRBV2; cdr3_aa: CASIRGEETQYF; cdr3_nt: TGTGCCAGCATCAGGGGGGAGGAGACCCAGTACTTC
clone_size: .; j_call: TRBJ2-5; d_call: TRBD2; v_call: TRBV10-3; cdr3_aa: CAISVTSGGPFQETQYF; cdr3_nt: TGTGCCATCAGTGTAACTAGCGGGGGGCCCTTCCAAGAGACCCAGTACTTC
clone_size: .; j_call: TRBJ2-7; d_call: TRBD1; v_call: TRBV18; cdr3_aa: CASSADRGRNEQYF; cdr3_nt: TGTGCCAGCTCAGCGGACAGGGGGCGCAACGAGCAGTACTTC
clone_size: .; j_call: TRBJ2-2; d_call: .; v_call: TRBV7-9; cdr3_aa: CASSSYREGTGELFF; cdr3_nt: TGTGCCAGCAGCAGCTACAGGGAGGGCACCGGGGAGCTGTTTTTT
clone_size: once; j_call: TRBJ2-6; d_call: .; v_call: TRBV5-6; cdr3_aa: CASSLAGTGANVLTF; cdr3_nt: TGTGCCAGCAGCTTGGCAGGGACTGGGGCCAACGTCCTGACTTTC
clone_size: .; j_call: TRBJ1-2; d_call: .; v_call: TRBV6-5; cdr3_aa: CASSIGSLYGYTF; cdr3_nt: TGTGCCAGCAGTATCGGGTCTCTCTATGGCTACACCTTC
clone_size: once; j_call: TRBJ1-4; d_call: .; v_call: TRBV19; cdr3_aa: CASSITVLNEKLFF; cdr3_nt: TGTGCCAGTAGTATAACGGTGTTAAATGAAAAACTGTTTTTT
clone_size: .; j_call: TRBJ1-2; d_call: TRBD1; v_call: TRBV7-3; cdr3_aa: CASSLRSIPRPGDRVLGDYGYTF; cdr3_nt: TGTGCCAGCAGCTTAAGGTCCATACCCCGTCCCGGAGACAGGGTTTTAGGGGACTATGGCTACACCTTC
clone_size: .; j_call: TRBJ1-5; d_call: .; v_call: TRBV29-1; cdr3_aa: CSVRGVNQPQHF; cdr3_nt: TGCAGCGTCAGGGGTGTCAATCAGCCCCAGCATTTT
clone_size: .; j_call: TRBJ1-2; d_call: .; v_call: TRBV6-1; cdr3_aa: CASSDRRTNYGYTF; cdr3_nt: TGTGCCAGCAGTGACAGGCGAACTAACTATGGCTACACCTTC
clone_size: .; j_call: TRBJ2-7; d_call: TRBD2; v_call: TRBV6-1; cdr3_aa: CASSEGLGETYEQYF; cdr3_nt: TGTGCCAGCAGTGAGGGACTAGGAGAAACCTACGAGCAGTACTTC
clone_size: .; j_call: TRBJ2-5; d_call: TRBD2; v_call: TRBV7-7; cdr3_aa: CASSLGRGGQETQYF; cdr3_nt: TGTGCCAGCAGCTTGGGGCGGGGGGGACAAGAGACCCAGTACTTC
clone_size: .; j_call: TRBJ1-1; d_call: TRBD1; v_call: TRBV5-6; cdr3_aa: CASRWTGDTEAFF; cdr3_nt: TGTGCCAGCAGATGGACAGGGGACACTGAAGCTTTCTTT
clone_size: .; j_call: TRBJ1-1; d_call: .; v_call: TRBV6-5; cdr3_aa: CASNRGFEAFF; cdr3_nt: TGTGCCAGCAATCGGGGGTTTGAAGCTTTCTTT
clone_size: .; j_call: TRBJ2-7; d_call: .; v_call: TRBV4-2; cdr3_aa: CASSQSTGYHEQYF; cdr3_nt: TGTGCCAGCAGCCAGAGTACAGGTTACCACGAGCAGTACTTC
clone_size: .; j_call: TRBJ2-7; d_call: TRBD2; v_call: TRBV4-2; cdr3_aa: CASSLSAGESYEQYF; cdr3_nt: TGTGCCAGCAGCTTATCAGCGGGGGAATCATACGAGCAGTACTTC
clone_size: .; j_call: TRBJ2-4; d_call: .; v_call: TRBV6-6; cdr3_aa: CASRPIQGVLNIQYF; cdr3_nt: TGTGCCAGCAGACCAATACAGGGCGTATTAAACATTCAGTACTTC
clone_size: .; j_call: TRBJ1-6; d_call: TRBD1; v_call: TRBV4-3; cdr3_aa: CASSQDPGQGSSPLHF; cdr3_nt: TGCGCCAGCAGCCAAGACCCGGGACAGGGCTCTTCACCCCTCCACTTT
clone_size: once; j_call: TRBJ1-4; d_call: TRBD1; v_call: TRBV19; cdr3_aa: CAIDMDDREASWDEKLFF; cdr3_nt: TGTGCCATCGATATGGACGACAGGGAAGCAAGTTGGGATGAAAAACTGTTTTTT